Shown below are 10 T cell receptor beta chains from a single sample sequenced in a study of a mutant IDH1 vaccine in newly diagnosed glioma. Time point: baseline, week 1 (first vaccination visit). As to treatment: pre-vaccination baseline after standard-of-care therapy. The data were produced by immunoSEQ multiplex PCR, yet TCRdb's version contains in-frame clones alone and is incomplete. The sample holds about 98,000 clones, 80% to 90% seen once. The specimen was PBMCs, collected from a glioma patient treated with radiotherapy, temozolomide or both. Receptors were obtained from a woman aged 45-59 years with glioma.

The gene calls are TRBV5-1 and TRBJ1-2; 12 bases are a match to TRBD1. V dropped 4 bases and J dropped 7; count of bases not matched to a gene: 5. The length of the CDR3 is 14 residues. CDR1 is SGHRS, CDR2 YFSETQ, per germline. For the CDR3, the DNA is TGCGCCAGCAGCACCGGGACAGGGGGCGGTGGCTACACCTTC. Amino acid sequence: CASSTGTGGGGYTF.

The chain couples TRBV5-8 to TRBJ1-6; possible D gene TRBD1, 5 bases. V shed 4 bases and J shed 14 bases, with 19 bases lying between them. Germline CDR1 is SGHTS and CDR2 is YDEGEE. This CDR3 has 14 residues. The CDR3 region is CASSRQSDPFALHF. The CDR3 DNA reads as TGTGCCAGCAGCCGACAGTCCGATCCATTCGCCCTCCACTTT.

The chain has TRBV5-8 and TRBJ2-1; weak D call: TRBD1 (6 bases). CDR1 SGHTS and CDR2 YDEGEE come from the germline V gene. The CDR3 has 17 amino acids. The germline V and J ends were trimmed by 2 bases and 1 base, with 16 bases remaining between them. The CDR3 is CASSLPRDTPSYNEQFF. CDR3 coding DNA: TGTGCCAGCAGCTTACCTCGGGACACCCCATCCTACAATGAGCAGTTCTTC.

The chain links TRBV10-3 to TRBJ1-6, with D hard to call. Trimming took off 0 bases at V and 9 bases at J, with 6 bases between the two ends. The CDR3 consists of 13 residues. Germline V gene lookup returns CDR1 ENHRY and CDR2 SYGVKD. The CDR3 sequence is CAISESERSPLHF. DNA of the CDR3: TGTGCCATCAGTGAGTCCGAACGTTCACCCCTCCACTTT.

The chain links TRBV12-5 to TRBJ1-4, with TRBD1 identical over 10 bases. The length of the CDR3 is 14 residues. Germline V lookup: CDR1 LGHNT, CDR2 FRNRAP. The V and J ends lost 6 bases and 8 bases, in that order; junction bases with no gene match: 6. The CDR3 loop is CASGSGTGEEKLFF. The CDR3 nucleotides read TGTGCTAGTGGATCCGGGACAGGGGAGGAAAAACTGTTTTTT.

V and J are TRBV28 and TRBJ2-4, with D possibly matching TRBD2 (6 bases). CDR3 length: 15 amino acids. Trimming left V 2 bases short and J 7 bases short, with 15 bases between. Per germline, CDR1 MDHEN and CDR2 SYDVKM. CDR3 coding DNA: TGTGCCAGCAGTTTAAGGTGGGGGGTAGGGAACATTCAGTACTTC. It yields the protein CASSLRWGVGNIQYF.

As to this clone: Its ends do not fully match the called genes, so a read error is possible. The chain uses TRBV7-7 and TRBJ2-1; no definite D call. The germline CDR1 and CDR2 sequences are SSHAT and FNYEAQ (reference sequence). The CDR3 runs to 15 residues. Here the CDR3 reads CASSLAPSSYNEQFF. As DNA, the CDR3 is TGTGCTAGCAGCTTAGCCCCAAGCTCCTACAATGAGCAGTTCTTC.

This sequence joins TRBV18 and TRBJ2-2; D is unresolved. Germline V gives CDR1 KGHSH, CDR2 LQKENI. V lost 6 bases, J lost 5 bases, and 16 bases lay in between. CDR3 length: 15 amino acids. In DNA, the CDR3 is TGTGCCAGCTCTCCCTGGACGGAATCAACCGGGGAGCTGTTTTTT. This sequence encodes CASSPWTESTGELFF.

In the case of this clone: The DNA is left out, because the CDR3 cannot be placed on it with certainty; the CDR3 is given as TCRdb lists it. The gene calls are TRBV5-6 and TRBJ2-3. The length of the CDR3 is 16 amino acids, counting both ends. Germline values: CDR1 SGHDT, CDR2 YYEEEE. The CDR3 spells CASSFFGSTSTDTQYF.

The V and J genes are TRBV29-1 and TRBJ2-5, with D perhaps matching TRBD1 or TRBD2 (5 bases each). Trimming cost V 3 bases and J 4 bases, with 12 bases left between them. This CDR3 has 13 residues. Germline CDR1 reads SQVTM; CDR2 reads ANQGSEA. CDR3 loop: CSVEGQDLETQYF. The CDR3 bases are TGCAGCGTTGAGGGGCAGGACTTAGAGACCCAGTACTTC.